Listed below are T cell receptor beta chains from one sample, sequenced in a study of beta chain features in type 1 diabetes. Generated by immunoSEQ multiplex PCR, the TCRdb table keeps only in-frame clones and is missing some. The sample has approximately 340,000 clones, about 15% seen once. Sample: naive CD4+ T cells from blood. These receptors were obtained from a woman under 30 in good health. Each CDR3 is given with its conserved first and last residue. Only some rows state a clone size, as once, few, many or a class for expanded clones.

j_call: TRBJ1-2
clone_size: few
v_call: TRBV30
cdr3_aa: CAWSVGRGYGYTF

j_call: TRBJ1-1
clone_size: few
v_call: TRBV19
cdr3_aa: CASSAALRGKAFF

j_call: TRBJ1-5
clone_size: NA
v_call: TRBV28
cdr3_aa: CASSPRGGNQPQHF

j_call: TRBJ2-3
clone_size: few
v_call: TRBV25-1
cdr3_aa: CASSDSRGASTDTQYF

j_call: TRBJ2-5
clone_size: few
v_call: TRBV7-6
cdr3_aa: CASSPMDRAQETQYF

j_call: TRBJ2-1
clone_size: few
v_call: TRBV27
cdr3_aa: CASSRDLDNEQFF

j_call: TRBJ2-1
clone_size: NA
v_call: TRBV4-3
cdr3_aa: CASSQDDGRAWNEQFF

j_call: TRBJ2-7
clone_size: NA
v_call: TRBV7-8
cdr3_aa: CASSLGTDSHLSYEQYF

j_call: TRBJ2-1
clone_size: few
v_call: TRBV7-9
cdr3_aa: CASSFGQRFNEQFF

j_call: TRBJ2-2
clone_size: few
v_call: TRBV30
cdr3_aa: CAWSKDRNTGELFF

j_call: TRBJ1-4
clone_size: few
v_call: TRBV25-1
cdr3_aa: CASSDPGTGKEKLFF

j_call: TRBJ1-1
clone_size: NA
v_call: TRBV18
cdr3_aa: CASSPGTGDEAFF

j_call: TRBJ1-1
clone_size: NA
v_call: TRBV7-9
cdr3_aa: CASSLASGGRTEAFF

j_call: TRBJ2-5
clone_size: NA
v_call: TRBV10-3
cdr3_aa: CAISGGRAGEGETQYF

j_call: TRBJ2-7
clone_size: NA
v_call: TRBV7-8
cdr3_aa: CASSLTGQGFYEQYF

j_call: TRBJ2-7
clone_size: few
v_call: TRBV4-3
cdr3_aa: CASSQASGRANEQYF

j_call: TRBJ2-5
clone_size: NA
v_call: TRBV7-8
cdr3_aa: CASSLRLAARWAQYF

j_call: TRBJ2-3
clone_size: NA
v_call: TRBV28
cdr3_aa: CASSPLGAAITDTQYF

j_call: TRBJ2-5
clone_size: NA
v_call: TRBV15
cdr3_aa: CATSRYAGTGGETQYF

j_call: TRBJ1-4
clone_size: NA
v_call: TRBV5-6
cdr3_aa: CASSLYEEKLFF

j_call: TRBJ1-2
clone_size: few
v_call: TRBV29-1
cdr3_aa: CSVDASNYGYTF